This TCR beta chain was obtained from a study of cytomegalovirus exposure and HLA in healthy donors. On the study more broadly: In an early release, HLA-typed donors contributed 80 million to 95 million unique TCR sequences.

Notes on the study in general: Analysis was performed later, and it showed HLA-associated TCR beta chains to be more clonally expanded than equally common others.

Each of the donors was a healthy bone marrow donor. Details on this clone: Its specificity is not known. The germline gene is not matched at one end of the junction; a read error may be the cause.

Germline V CDR1 and CDR2: GTSNPN, SVGIG (reference sequence). This CDR3 contains 17 residues. PCR employed 60 Vbeta and 13 Jbeta primers. Profiled with immunoSEQ multiplex PCR; TCRdb holds only in-frame clones, not every one. The data contain around 120,000 clones, 75% to 90% of them singletons. The sequenced sample consisted of PBMCs. This TCR was recovered from a man in his thirties or forties in good health and CMV-seronegative. The chain carries TRBV30 and TRBJ1-2; 9 bases are a match to TRBD1. The DNA for the CDR3 is TGTGCCCGGGGAGGGTGGGACAGGGCCTTAGCTAACTATGGCTACCCCTTC. As protein: CARGGWDRALANYGYPF.